This T cell receptor (beta chain) was found in a study of human T cells and chemical hapten exposure. Whole-study results and caveats: The study found expanded TCRs formed significantly more large CDR3 similarity clusters than controls. Sensitizing with DPC caused no change in TCRs above 1 in 1000 frequency.

In the library, unique molecular identifiers were attached to individual cDNA molecules. A single record per CDR3 protein comes from TCRdb applying MiXCR to the RACE reads. The sample has approximately 86,000 distinct CDR3 sequences, about a tenth seen once. Looked up from germline, CDR1 is MNHEY and CDR2 is SVGEGT. The trim removed 4 bases at V and 8 bases at J, leaving 7 bases unmatched. This CDR3 contains 14 residues. Regarding this clonotype: Its matching antigen is unknown.

Time point of the sample: patch test 3, about 24 weeks after DPC sensitization. The treatment denotes: therapeutic diphenylcyclopropenone sensitization with weekly scalp DPC. Every donor had alopecia and was 18 to 70 years old; all were suitable for DPC. The chain has TRBV6-2 or TRBV6-3 and TRBJ2-1; TRBD2 agrees at 8 bases. The sequence came from a woman between 25 and 40 years old with alopecia areata. Some clones in this sample may be carry-over from other donors' samples. The sample here was whole blood, taken in connection with sensitization to the hapten diphenylcyclopropenone (DPC). The CDR3 reads CASSWREAQDEQFF. The CDR3 DNA reads as TGTGCCAGCAGTTGGCGGGAGGCTCAGGATGAGCAGTTCTTC.